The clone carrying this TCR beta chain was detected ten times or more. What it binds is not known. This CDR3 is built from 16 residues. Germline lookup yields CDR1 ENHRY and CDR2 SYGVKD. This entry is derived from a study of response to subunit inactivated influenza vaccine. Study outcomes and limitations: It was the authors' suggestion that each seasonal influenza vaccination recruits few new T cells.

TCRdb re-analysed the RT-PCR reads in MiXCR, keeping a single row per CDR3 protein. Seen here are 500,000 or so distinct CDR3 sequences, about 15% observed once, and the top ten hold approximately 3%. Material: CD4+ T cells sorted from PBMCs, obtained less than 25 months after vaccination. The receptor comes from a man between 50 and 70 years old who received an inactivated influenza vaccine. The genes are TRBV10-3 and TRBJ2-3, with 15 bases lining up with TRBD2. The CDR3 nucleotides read TGTTCCTCGGGACTAGCGGGAGGCCGTGACACAGATACGCAGTATTTT. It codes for CSSGLAGGRDTDTQYF.